This paragraph covers one T cell receptor (beta chain) sequence. What this receptor recognizes is not known. There are no base qualities to consult, and no much larger clone falls within one base. Patients with autoimmune disease history or receiving systemic immunosuppression were excluded from the trial. In every dose cohort, peripheral blood was drawn for TCR sequencing at baseline, cycle 4 day 1, and cycle 7 day 1. Samples were obtained from an open-label, multicenter, first-in-human phase I dose-escalation trial of ivuxolimab. Adults with locally advanced or metastatic melanoma, renal cell carcinoma, hepatocellular carcinoma or head and neck squamous cell carcinoma were enrolled in the trial. Before TCR sequencing, CD4+ and CD8+ T cells were separately sorted from peripheral blood. To sequence the TCRbeta CDR3 region, genomic DNA was isolated from the sorted cells. TCRbeta CDR3 regions were sequenced using the immunoSEQ Assay. The table comes from immuneACCESS by way of TCRdb, which keeps in-frame sequences with V and J called. Part of the clones is missing from these tables; in studies checked, under half for an unresolved V gene and the rest for unknown reasons. In all, the sample holds 40,000 to 45,000 clones, and roughly 80% of those were seen once. 10% of the sample lies in the top ten.

This record comes from a study of OX40 agonist ivuxolimab in advanced cancers. For context, the study as a whole: Ivuxolimab was a fully human IgG2 agonistic monoclonal antibody targeting the costimulatory receptor OX40 (CD134). Intravenous ivuxolimab was administered to patients every 2 weeks at six dose levels: 0.01, 0.1, 0.3, 1.5, 3 and 10 mg/kg. Partial responses were achieved by three dose-escalation patients, of whom one had hepatocellular carcinoma and two had cutaneous melanoma. A male proportion of roughly 80% and a mean age of 60 years, ranging from about 20 to 80, were recorded for the dose-escalation cohort. Of the roughly 54 dose-escalation patients, hepatocellular carcinoma was present in around 20, melanoma in roughly 15, renal cell carcinoma in 9 and head and neck cancer in 9. The paper reports the monotherapy dose-escalation portion (N = 52 patients) of the phase I ivuxolimab trial. Peripheral TCRbeta sequencing was intended to test whether TCR sequence diversity was altered and clonal T-cell expansion was caused by ivuxolimab. Prior anti-PD-1, anti-PD-L1 or anti-CTLA-4 therapy was permitted, and checkpoint inhibitors had been received by about 44% of dose-escalation patients.

Study-wide conclusions, independent of this receptor: At doses of 0.1 to 3.0 mg/kg, clonal expansion of both CD4+ and CD8+ blood T cells was observed from baseline to week 6. Which antigens the clonally expanded peripheral T cells were specific for was not determined. Partial responders in the 0.1-3.0 mg/kg groups had among the lowest normalized peripheral clonal expansion, especially among CD8+ T cells. Low levels of normalized T-cell clonal expansion were also seen in some patients who did not respond. On average, CD8+ T cells showed more expanded clones than CD4+ T cells after ivuxolimab.

The CDR3 spans 14 residues, from the cysteine through the phenylalanine. Only the CDR3 region is kept as DNA, spanning 42 bases read in frame from base 1. According to the germline V gene, CDR1 reads KGHSH and CDR2 reads LQKENI. V is pared back by 2 bases and J by 1 base, with 8 bases lying between the germline termini. The rearranged chain carries TRBV18 and TRBJ1-1; the D gene is unclear. This TCR derives from an adult with an advanced solid tumor such as melanoma, head and neck, liver or kidney cancer. Sequencing used CD4+ or CD8+ T cells sorted from blood, obtained in a trial of the OX40 agonist ivuxolimab. The nucleotide sequence is TGTGCCAGCTCACCAAGGGATTCGAACACTGAAGCTTTCTTT. Its protein is CASSPRDSNTEAFF.